These 6 T cell receptor beta chains came from one sample sequenced in a study of T cells after yellow fever vaccination (dated by TCRdb to the late 2010s). The treatment or condition label corresponds to: live attenuated yellow fever vaccine strain. Library creation used 5' RACE. Data came from an Illumina HiSeq 2500. The public reads were quality trimmed at Q25 with fastp and then assembled into clones with MiXCR by TCRdb, keeping productive beta chains. Merged by CDR3 protein, the rows form single entries marked with the most common genes and DNA. For this sample there are about 340,000 distinct CDR3 sequences; 8.7% appear just once. The top ten hold around 17% of the sample. Sequenced here: PBMCs, sampled on the day of the first yellow fever vaccination. Source of these receptors: a man aged 18 to 29 who received the YFV17D yellow fever vaccine.

The chain employs TRBV20-1 and TRBJ2-1; TRBD2 matches 9 bases. The ends lost 3 bases at V and 8 bases at J; junction bases unmatched: 5. This CDR3 has 13 amino acids. CDR1 is DFQATT, CDR2 SNEGSKA, per germline (reference sequence). CDR3 sequence: CSASSGGGDEQFF. CDR3 nucleotides: TGCAGTGCTAGTAGCGGGGGCGGGGATGAGCAGTTCTTC.

This clonotype has just a few counts. The chain recombines TRBV12-3 or TRBV12-4 with TRBJ2-7, with D possibly TRBD2 on 10 matching bases. V was cut by 7 bases and J by 3 bases, with 19 bases left in between. The CDR3 has 15 amino acids. CDR3 in DNA: TGTGCCAGCACCGTAGCGGGGGGACAGGGCTACGAGCAGTACTTC. Protein: CASTVAGGQGYEQYF.

This clonotype was detected a few times. V and J are TRBV18 and TRBJ1-1; D gene uncertain. The CDR3 sequence is 14 residues long. The germline V gene has CDR1 KGHSH and CDR2 LQKENI. Trimming cost V 3 bases and J 0 bases, with 8 bases left between them. CDR3 residues: CASSPRTLNTEAFF. The DNA of the CDR3 is TGTGCCAGCTCACCGAGGACCCTGAACACTGAAGCTTTCTTT.

This clonotype was picked up a small number of times. The chain links TRBV20-1 to TRBJ2-5, with no clear D. CDR1 DFQATT and CDR2 SNEGSKA come from the germline V gene (reference sequence). Trimming shortened V by 6 bases and J by 0 bases, and 14 bases separated the two germline ends. The CDR3 consists of 14 residues. The CDR3 loop reads CSAPTPMYQETQYF. CDR3 coding DNA: TGCAGTGCCCCGACCCCAATGTACCAAGAGACCCAGTACTTC.

This chain uses TRBV6-1 with TRBJ2-7, with TRBD1 identical over 8 bases. V lost 10 bases and J lost 2; bases outside the gene matches: 13. This CDR3 contains 15 residues. Germline V lookup: CDR1 MNHNS, CDR2 SASEGT. The CDR3 protein is CATRNTRGLAYEQYF. CDR3 nucleotides: TGTGCCACCAGGAACACCAGGGGGCTTGCCTACGAGCAGTACTTC.

This clonotype was counted between two and nine times. J is TRBJ1-6 and V is TRBV27, with 10 nucleotides matching TRBD1. With 0 bases clipped from V and 9 bases from J, the junction kept 2 bases outside the gene matches. The CDR3 has 15 amino acids. Germline V lookup: CDR1 MNHEY, CDR2 SMNVEV (reference sequence). CDR3 protein: CASSLSTGGPSPLHF. The CDR3 region has the DNA TGTGCCAGCAGTTTATCGACAGGGGGCCCTTCACCCCTCCACTTT.